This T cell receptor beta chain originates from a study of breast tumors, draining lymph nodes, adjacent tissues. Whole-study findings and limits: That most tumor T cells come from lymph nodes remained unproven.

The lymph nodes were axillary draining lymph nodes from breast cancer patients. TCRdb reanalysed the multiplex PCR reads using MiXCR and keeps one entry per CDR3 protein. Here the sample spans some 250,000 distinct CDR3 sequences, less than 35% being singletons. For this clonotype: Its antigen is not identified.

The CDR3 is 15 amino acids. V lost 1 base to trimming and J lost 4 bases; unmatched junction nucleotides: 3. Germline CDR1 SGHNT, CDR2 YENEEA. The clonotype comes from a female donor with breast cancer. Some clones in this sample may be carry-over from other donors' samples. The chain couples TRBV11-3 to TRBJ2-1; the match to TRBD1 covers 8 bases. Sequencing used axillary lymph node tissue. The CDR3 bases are TGTGCCAGCAGCTTAGGTTGGACAGGGTACAATGAGCAGTTCTTC. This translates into CASSLGWTGYNEQFF.